This T cell receptor beta chain was identified in a study of cytomegalovirus exposure and HLA in healthy donors (dated 2017 in TCRdb). Background for the entire study: An earlier analysis of approximately 590 of the donors reported roughly 270 Gb of sequence data and some 100 million unique TCR beta sequences from some 180 million T cells. Across 300 to 400 genotyped donors of the cohort, an average of about 240,000 unique TCR beta nucleotide sequences per donor were sequenced, and approximately 19% of those sequences were non-productive. In addition to the first cohort of about 650 subjects, a separate validation cohort of under 150 different subjects was used. Using immunosequencing, the study profiled T cell repertoires from 500 to 800 subjects and related those repertoires to cytomegalovirus serostatus. In a later analysis, previously published TCR beta repertoires from 670 or so donors were re-analyzed and high-resolution HLA genotyping was added so that TCR occurrence patterns could be studied. To decide whether each TCR beta V gene segment behaved as functional or pseudogenic, an earlier analysis of 587 of the donors relied on high-throughput TCR beta sequencing. The study was designed to test whether signatures of past pathogen exposure could be identified by cataloging public T cell receptors. In the later analysis, no new phenotypic data were used to find candidate immune exposures; instead, reliance was placed on TCR beta sequences and their occurrence across donors. To predict cytomegalovirus infection status, the study combined high-throughput TCR immunosequencing, statistical association of individual TCRs with disease status, and machine learning. The genetic ancestry cluster associated with self-reported Caucasian donors included 81% of the approximately 430 genotyped donors. The number of typed donors differed by locus: about 620-640 for A, B, C, DRB1 and DQB1; 500 to 550 for DQA1; 606 for DPA1; and about 450 for DPB1. Genome-wide SNP genotypes for about 65% of the 666 donors were used in a later genetic analysis, which treated that subset as a discovery cohort. An early release covering some 640 HLA-typed donors comprised roughly 300 gigabases of sequencing data and around 86 million unique TCR sequences. Alongside the repertoire data, information on donor age, sex, ethnicity and CMV serostatus was compiled. About five DR-DQ haplotypes were treated as single units for association and clustering because of strong linkage in the cohort. All discovery cohort repertoires had been generated on a single sequencing platform. Class I and class II HLA loci were covered by the typing at four-digit resolution. What the study reported, not specific to this receptor: The sequencing pipeline was judged likely to have produced a cluster of highly shared sequence variants as a technical artifact. Roughly uniform sequencing depth across donors was assumed in presence/absence analyses, although this assumption may not hold. The classifier was reported to diagnose cytomegalovirus status with high specificity and sensitivity in both the original cohort and the validation cohort. In vitro tests confirmed that a few of the cytomegalovirus-associated TCR beta chains recognize cytomegalovirus antigens. The authors suggested that the approach could potentially be generalized to other disease states and immunological phenotypes. A further reported finding was that TCR beta sequences accurately predicted the HLA-A and HLA-B alleles for most subjects in the first cohort. Because counts were too low, roughly 16 rarely observed V segments, including chromosome 9 orphons, were left out of the earlier analysis of a few hundred of the donors. This cohort had only TCR beta chains sequenced, and the lack of alpha or paired-chain data limited which features could be detected. According to a later analysis, most CMV-associated TCR beta chains appeared to be HLA-restricted, and the HLA associations seemed to be driven largely by CMV exposure. Because HLA typing was missing for some donors at each locus, association tests included only the typed subset. In an earlier analysis of around 600 of the donors, most TCR beta V segments were observed in productive rearrangements about 90% or about 30% of the time, broadly matching IMGT annotations. Correlated functional status among segregating V segments might be attributable to linkage disequilibrium, but an unknown experimental factor could not be ruled out. Strong co-occurrence of HLA alleles, especially DR and DQ, made assigning TCR associations to individual alleles difficult. In a later analysis, TCR association rates were found to vary across HLA loci, with the most associated TCRs seen for DRB1 alleles and the fewest for HLA-C alleles. A later analysis reported that several top co-occurrence clusters appeared linked to parvovirus B19, influenza, CMV and Epstein-Barr virus. A total of 150 or so TCR beta chains were listed by the study as associated with cytomegalovirus. Compared with the roughly 600-donor mean, donors in an Asian-associated ancestry cluster had fewer N-insertions in productive TCRs, according to a later genetic analysis. Some IMGT-functional V segments, including TRBV6-2 and TRBV6-3, could not be distinguished by the 87-base-pair reads and were therefore excluded. Compared with equally common non-associated chains, HLA-associated TCR beta chains in a later analysis were more clonally expanded and had lower generation probabilities. At a false discovery rate of 0.05, a later analysis linked roughly 17,000 TCR beta sequences to specific HLA alleles. CMV serostatus was the only immune exposure information available for the cohort. Across donors, most TCR sequences were observed very rarely, whereas some public TCRs were present in many individuals. A later genetic analysis associated a missense DCLRE1C variant with V-gene and J-gene trimming of TCR beta chains, and an independent cohort replicated the association.

Compared with germline, V lacks 2 bases and J lacks 7 bases; bases without a gene match: 19. Inclusive of the bounding cysteine and phenylalanine, the CDR3 is 19 residues long. The CDR3 DNA has 57 bases and is translated from base 1. The germline V gene provides CDR1 MNHNS and CDR2 SASEGT. Libraries were constructed by the immunoSEQ multiplex PCR assay. A mixture of 60 forward primers for TCR Vbeta segments and 13 reverse primers for TCR Jbeta segments was used in the multiplex PCR. The CDR3 region of rearranged TCR beta genes was amplified from genomic DNA with a multiplex PCR assay. On the Illumina HiSeq System, the amplified TCR beta libraries were sequenced as 87-base-pair reads. The authors' analysis ran thus. A later analysis counted tens of millions of unique TCR beta chains across the 600 to 850 repertoires, and 9 million to 14 million of these chains were shared by at least two donors. Raw reads were error-corrected and collapsed into unique sequences with a nearest-neighbor algorithm that merged closely related sequences to remove PCR and sequencing errors. Alignment of CDR3 sequences to IMGT reference sequences was used to assign V, D and J gene segments. For a sequence to be retained, a match of at least six nucleotides was required to both a V gene segment and a J gene segment. A rearrangement counted as productive if the CDR3 had no stop codons and remained in frame with V and J, and every other rearrangement counted as non-productive. CDR3 was defined by IMGT convention, running from the second conserved V-encoded cysteine to the conserved J-encoded phenylalanine. The earlier analysis of about 610 of the donors excluded any sequence lacking an unambiguous match to a single V gene segment. An earlier analysis of 587 of the donors classified V segments as functional when productive rearrangements were above 56.7% and as segregating when the standard deviation between donors was above 5%. A statistical classification framework was built for diagnosing cytomegalovirus status from the catalog of TCR beta chain sequences. In a later analysis, V and J genes were assigned by comparing TCR nucleotide sequences against IMGT/GENE-DB human TR gene sequences. The TCRdist pipeline was used in a later analysis to assign CDR3 sequences and most-parsimonious VDJ recombination scenarios. A later analysis defined each TCR beta chain by its CDR3 amino acid sequence plus V-gene family, and excluded reads lacking a unique V-gene family. A later analysis removed roughly 590 highly shared, low-generation-probability nucleotide sequences to deal with suspected cross-contamination and a sequencing artifact. For each public chain, a later analysis derived a clonal expansion index from normalized ranks of inferred template counts within each repertoire. Generation probabilities in a later analysis came from a VDJ recombination model fitted to out-of-frame rearrangements, and those results were checked against IGoR. In a later analysis, TCR-TCR, TCR-HLA and TCR-CMV co-occurrence was scored with hypergeometric tests, and a repertoire-size bias correction was applied to TCR pairs. A later analysis estimated false discovery rates by permuting HLA or CMV assignments 20 times. In a later analysis, co-occurring TCRs were grouped using DBSCAN, and TCRdist sequence similarity was added for clustering within HLA-allele-positive subsets. Repertoires with fewer than 30,000 or more than 120,000 public chains, plus five repertoires with anomalous nucleotide sharing, were excluded from co-occurrence clustering. Held by TCRdb, this immuneACCESS table contains in-frame sequences only and omits some clones. Under half of the omission traces to an unresolved V gene where checked; the cause of the rest is unknown. Clonal size and the V and J genes are those of that table, whereas D and trimming came from the DNA. The sample yields some 140,000 clones; approximately 79% were counted once. About 0.97% of the sample rests with the top ten.

The cohort consisted of fewer than 700 healthy bone marrow donors. All cohort members were sampled while nominally healthy, although unrecorded immune exposures were likely present. The donor tested CMV seronegative and was one of the 352 seronegative cohort members. Every donor gave a peripheral blood sample, and the peripheral blood mononuclear cells from that sample were used for TCR beta sequencing. The Qiagen DNeasy Blood Extraction Kit was used to extract genomic DNA from the blood cell samples. Details on this clone: Its recognized antigen is unknown. Base-call qualities are not available, and no considerably larger clone is one nucleotide away.

Sequenced: PBMCs. The rearrangement joined TRBV6-1 to TRBJ1-4, with 7 bases in between that match TRBD1. This sequence originates from a man aged 18-30 years in good health and CMV-seronegative. The CDR3 region has the sequence CASSENPDRATQLGEKLFF. The bases are TGTGCCAGCAGTGAAAACCCCGACAGGGCGACGCAACTAGGTGAAAAACTGTTTTTT.